The sequence of this T cell receptor (beta chain) was determined in a study of blood T cell repertoires in COVID-19. Across the study: Collection of acute and convalescent COVID-19 samples took place in the United States, Italy and Spain. From T cells, B-cell-depleted T cells, or PBMCs came the material, which was cDNA or gDNA.

The CDR3 runs 16 residues. The germline gives CDR1 SEHNR, CDR2 FQNEAQ (reference sequence). Unmatched junction bases numbered 11, after V lost 5 bases and J lost 1 base. How the authors handled the data: Cell counts per sample came from amplifying reference gene primers. The protocol was immunoSEQ multiplex PCR, while the TCRdb copy is restricted to in-frame clones and leaves out a portion. The V and J calls and clone size are taken from that table; D and trimming were inferred from the DNA. The sample lists about 270,000 clones, approximately 86% occurring once. Input material: peripheral blood. The chain employs TRBV7-9 and TRBJ2-7; 7 nucleotides align to TRBD2. The clonotype originates from a man aged 40-50 years with active or convalescent COVID-19. The DNA for the CDR3 is TGTGCCAGCAGCCTCGTCCCTAGCGGACCTTCCTACGAGCAGTACTTC. Translating it yields CASSLVPSGPSYEQYF.